This is a list of T cell receptor beta chains from one sample in a study of spatial heterogeneity in lung cancer. One entry per CDR3 protein, called by TCRdb with MiXCR from the 5' RACE reads. Of fewer than 100,000 distinct CDR3 sequences listed, approximately 19% are singletons. This specimen consisted of PBMCs, obtained at follow-up. The receptors were sampled from a male donor with early-stage non-small cell lung cancer. The CDR3 runs from the conserved cysteine through the conserved F or W.

J gene	V gene	CDR3 protein
TRBJ2-5	TRBV7-9	CASSSPLGPETQYF
TRBJ1-4	TRBV10-3	CAISVAASTEKLFF
TRBJ2-2	TRBV6-2/TRBV6-3	CASSRLAGLNTGELFF
TRBJ2-1	TRBV29-1	CSVARRLAGQDEQFF
TRBJ2-1	TRBV6-2/TRBV6-3	CASSYTSGGTMVRNEQFF
TRBJ2-5	TRBV14	CASSQDPETQYF
TRBJ2-5	TRBV6-5	CATSRQQETQYF
TRBJ2-2	TRBV29-1	CSVDMGQGAPGELFF
TRBJ2-5	TRBV12-5	CASGLPFSGIQETQYF
TRBJ2-1	TRBV7-8	CASSLARVDEQFF
TRBJ2-1	TRBV24-1	CATSDLQGGGYNEQFF
TRBJ2-1	TRBV19	CASSFRTRGRDEQFF
TRBJ1-1	TRBV6-2/TRBV6-3	CASTVVANTEAFF
TRBJ1-2	TRBV30	CAGLGDRGRNGYTF
TRBJ1-4	TRBV4-3	CASSQDQGRRNEKLFF
TRBJ2-5	TRBV11-2	CASSTTETQYF
TRBJ2-5	TRBV2	CASSESGQGRETQYF
TRBJ2-3	TRBV27	CASSFRRTSVTDTQYF
TRBJ2-7	TRBV6-6	CASSLRNTEQYF
TRBJ2-5	TRBV18	CASSPSLDSQETQYF
TRBJ2-3	TRBV6-2/TRBV6-3	CASSYERGSADTQYF
TRBJ1-1	TRBV6-5	CASSYSGRLNTEAFF
TRBJ2-5	TRBV20-1	CSARLGQETQYF
TRBJ1-2	TRBV7-9	CASSLEVSNYGYTF
TRBJ1-1	TRBV19	CASSIPRAARGTEAFF
TRBJ2-1	TRBV3-1	CASSQGTWGRNEQFF
TRBJ2-6	TRBV10-3	CAISEGGVGSGANVLTF
TRBJ2-3	TRBV20-1	CSGVQGASDTQYF
TRBJ1-5	TRBV7-9	CASSRQGSQPQHF